This T cell receptor beta chain is from a study of radiotherapy plus CTLA-4 blockade in lung cancer. The study's findings and limits: Reportedly, early blood T cell clone dynamics best predicted response, with interferon-beta.

CDR1 is MGHRA and CDR2 is YSYEKL in the germline V gene. Trimming took 3 bases from V and 5 from J; bases not matched to a gene: 7. This CDR3 is 15 amino acids long. Lung cancer patients with chemo-refractory metastatic non-small-cell disease were given focal radiation plus CTLA-4 blockade with ipilimumab. As to this clone: No antigen is known for it.

Profiled with immunoSEQ multiplex PCR; TCRdb holds only in-frame clones, not every one. The sample has 86,000 or so clones, around 81% seen once; the top ten hold approximately 3.8%. Source: peripheral blood, taken from a patient treated with radiotherapy plus ipilimumab. The chain employs TRBV4-1 and TRBJ2-3, with 8 nucleotides matching TRBD2. This sequence originates from a human donor with non-small cell lung cancer who had a partial response to radiotherapy plus ipilimumab. Some clones in this sample may be carry-over from other donors' samples. CDR3 coding DNA: TGCGCCAGCAGCCAGCAGCGGGAGATAAGAGATACGCAGTATTTT. Protein sequence: CASSQQREIRDTQYF.